These 23 T cell receptor beta chains were sequenced from one sample in a study of T cells after yellow fever vaccination. From the 5' RACE reads, TCRdb called clonotypes with MiXCR, one entry per CDR3 protein. The table lists 300,000 to 450,000 distinct CDR3 sequences, approximately 5.7% of them singletons, with approximately 15% in the top ten. The specimen was PBMCs, collected 5 days after the yellow fever booster vaccination. The receptors were sampled from a man aged 25 to 45 who received the YFV17D yellow fever vaccine.

This clonotype was seen ten or more times. The genes are TRBV7-7 and TRBJ2-1, with D maybe TRBD2 (5 bases). The CDR3 totals 13 residues. Germline V CDR1 and CDR2: SSHAT, FNYEAQ (reference sequence). The CDR3 protein is CASAPMAYNEQFF. CDR3 DNA sequence: TGTGCTAGCGCCCCCATGGCCTACAATGAGCAGTTCTTC.

V and J are TRBV6-1 and TRBJ1-6; 8 positions agree with TRBD1. V gave up 6 bases and J gave up 7 bases; unmatched junction bases: 14. The germline gives CDR1 MNHNS, CDR2 SASEGT. The CDR3 loop spans 17 amino acids. The chain's CDR3 is CASSSNPPTGENSPLHF. DNA of the CDR3: TGTGCCAGCAGCTCGAACCCACCGACAGGGGAAAATTCACCCCTCCACTTT.

This chain connects TRBV5-1 to TRBJ2-3; maybe TRBD1 (6 bases). Per germline, CDR1 SGHRS and CDR2 YFSETQ. V was shortened by 4 bases and J by 3 bases, with 15 bases between the two germline ends. The CDR3 length is 15 residues. CDR3 nucleotides: TGCGCCAGCAGCATAACAGGGTACAGGACAGATACGCAGTATTTT. Translating it yields CASSITGYRTDTQYF. Looking up the rest from reference TRBV5-1 and TRBJ2-3 gives the full variable domain: KAGVTQTPRYLIKTRGQQVTLSCSPISGHRSVSWYQQTPGQGLQFLFEYFSETQRNKGNFPGRFSGRQFSNSRSEMNVSTLELGDSALYLCASSITGYRTDTQYFGPGTRLTVL.

This clonotype was seen repeatedly, ten times or more. The chain joins TRBV24-1 to TRBJ2-3; 10 nucleotides align to TRBD2. This CDR3 contains 13 residues. The germline gives CDR1 KGHDR, CDR2 SFDVKD. J was trimmed by 11 bases and V by 2 bases; bases with no gene match: 3. CDR3 nucleotides: TGTGCCACCAGTGATTCGTTAGCGGGAGGGCAGTATTTT. It is translated as CATSDSLAGGQYF.

This clonotype has more than one count but fewer than ten. This chain links TRBV7-9 with TRBJ2-1, with TRBD1 matching 10 bases. Germline trimming cut 6 bases from V and 1 base from J; bases unmatched to any gene: 9. CDR1 is SEHNR, CDR2 FQNEAQ, per germline (reference sequence). The CDR3 consists of 17 residues. CDR3 nucleotide sequence: TGTGCCAGCAGGAGGTCCAGACAGGGGGCATCCTACAATGAGCAGTTCTTC. It codes for CASRRSRQGASYNEQFF.

This clonotype was found many times. V and J are TRBV10-3 and TRBJ2-7; 8 bases agree with TRBD2. CDR3 length equals 14 residues. Germline lookup yields CDR1 ENHRY and CDR2 SYGVKD. Losses at the gene ends were 5 bases for V and 2 bases for J; bases not matched to a gene: 5. The CDR3 bases are TGTGCCATCAGTCCCCCGGGGGGGGCCTACGAGCAGTACTTC. Its protein is CAISPPGGAYEQYF.

This clonotype turned up a few times. This chain joins TRBV12-3 or TRBV12-4 and TRBJ1-1, with 9 positions matching TRBD1. This CDR3 region has 11 residues. The V gene end was trimmed by 5 bases and the J gene end by 10 bases; junction bases not matched to a gene: 2. The CDR3, as DNA: TGTGCCAGCAGTCCGGACAGGGGAGCTTTCTTT. Residues: CASSPDRGAFF.

This clonotype was detected ten times or more. The rearrangement joins TRBV13 to TRBJ2-5; D not resolved. Germline V gene sequence: CDR1 PRHDT, CDR2 FYEKMQ (reference sequence). The ends were cut back, 3 bases at V and 1 base at J, with 6 bases in the middle. CDR3 length: 13 residues. The CDR3 loop reads CASSLRPQETQYF. CDR3 nucleotides: TGTGCCAGCAGCTTGAGGCCCCAAGAGACCCAGTACTTC.

The chain couples TRBV29-1 to TRBJ2-3; 7 bases match TRBD2. The CDR3 runs 14 residues. V shed 5 bases, J shed 3 bases, and the junction held 8 bases outside the gene matches. Germline CDR1 is SQVTM and CDR2 is ANQGSEA. CDR3 loop: CSVFGRGRTDTQYF. CDR3 in DNA: TGCAGCGTTTTTGGGAGGGGCAGAACAGATACGCAGTATTTT.

This clonotype was seen a handful of times. The chain employs TRBV7-6 and TRBJ2-1; 7 bases map to TRBD2. V was clipped by 1 base and J by 6 bases; unmatched bases: 9. The CDR3 has 16 amino acids. Germline CDR1 is SGHVS and CDR2 is FNYEAQ. CDR3: CASSLGAGVSGNEQFF. CDR3 sequence (DNA): TGTGCCAGCAGCTTAGGTGCGGGGGTCAGCGGCAATGAGCAGTTCTTC.

This clonotype was detected a few times. The rearrangement joins TRBV5-1 to TRBJ1-1; the D is unclear. Between the trimmed V and J ends, which lost 4 bases and 2 bases, there was a span of 12 bases. This CDR3 is 14 amino acids long. The germline V gene has CDR1 SGHRS and CDR2 YFSETQ. This chain's CDR3 is CASSLGSENTEAFF. The CDR3 region has the DNA TGCGCCAGCAGCCTGGGCTCCGAAAACACTGAAGCTTTCTTT.

This clonotype turned up a few times. V is TRBV28 and J is TRBJ1-1, with TRBD1 matching over 8 bases. V lost 2 bases and J lost 4; bases outside the gene matches: 6. CDR1 and CDR2 (germline): MDHEN, SYDVKM. CDR3 length: 15 residues. The CDR3 is CASSLDQGAGTEAFF. CDR3 sequence (DNA): TGTGCCAGCAGTTTAGATCAGGGGGCTGGCACTGAAGCTTTCTTT.

This chain joins TRBV5-1 and TRBJ2-1; 11 bases match TRBD2. Unmatched junction bases numbered 7, after V lost 5 bases and J lost 9 bases. In germline, CDR1 is SGHRS, CDR2 YFSETQ. The length of the CDR3 is 14 residues. CDR3 loop: CASRRTGTSGEQFF. In DNA, the CDR3 is TGCGCCAGCAGGCGGACCGGGACTAGCGGTGAGCAGTTCTTC.

This clonotype turned up a few times. The chain couples TRBV7-9 to TRBJ2-1, with TRBD2 matching over 11 bases. The junction had 11 bases not matched to a gene; V was cut back by 5 bases and J by 8 bases. Germline V gives CDR1 SEHNR, CDR2 FQNEAQ (reference sequence). The CDR3 runs to 16 residues. The CDR3 bases are TGTGCCAGCAGCCGATGGCTAGCGGGAGGCGGGCATGAGCAGTTCTTC. This gives the protein CASSRWLAGGGHEQFF.

This clonotype was observed at least ten times. The chain carries TRBV4-3 and TRBJ2-3; tentative D call: TRBD2 (6 bases). There are 15 residues in the CDR3. Germline CDR1 reads LGHNA; CDR2 reads YSLEER. The V and J ends lost 2 bases and 4 bases respectively, with 13 bases between them. For the CDR3, the DNA is TGCGCCAGCAGCCAACGACTCCCGGGGGCAGATACGCAGTATTTT. It yields the protein CASSQRLPGADTQYF.

This clonotype was recorded a few times. The chain's CDR3 is CASSLGGNSYEQYF. In DNA, the CDR3 is TGTGCCAGCAGCCTCGGGGGGAACTCATACGAGCAGTACTTC. The chain has TRBV7-3 and TRBJ2-7; TRBD2 matches 7 bases. In germline, CDR1 is SGHTA, CDR2 FQGTGA. The CDR3 is 14 amino acids. J gave up 4 bases and V 5 bases, and 8 bases lay outside the gene matches.

J is TRBJ1-1 and V is TRBV7-9; D gene uncertain. Between the trimmed V and J ends, which lost 5 bases and 5 bases, there was a span of 9 bases. The CDR3 is 12 residues long. The germline V gene has CDR1 SEHNR and CDR2 FQNEAQ (reference sequence). The CDR3 nucleotides are TGTGCCAGCAGCGTTCCGATTACTGAAGCTTTCTTT. As protein: CASSVPITEAFF.

The chain recombines TRBV7-2 with TRBJ2-7; perhaps TRBD1 as D (6 bases). Trimming cost V 4 bases and J 2 bases, with 15 bases left between them. CDR1 and CDR2 from the germline V gene are SGHTA and FQGNSA. This CDR3 has 15 amino acids. The DNA for the CDR3 is TGTGCCAGCAGCTCCAAGGGACACACGACCTACGAGCAGTACTTC. Translated: CASSSKGHTTYEQYF. The whole variable domain, remainder taken from reference TRBV7-2 and TRBJ2-7, is GAGVSQSPSNKVTEKGKDVELRCDPISGHTALYWYRQSLGQGLEFLIYFQGNSAPDKSGLPSDRFSAERTGGSVSTLTIQRTQQEDSAVYLCASSSKGHTTYEQYFGPGTRLTVT.

This clonotype was recorded a few times. This chain connects TRBV5-4 to TRBJ2-7, with TRBD2 matching over 8 bases. Trimming at V came to 5 bases and at J to 6 bases, leaving 13 bases not matched to a gene. This CDR3 spans 15 amino acids. Germline values: CDR1 SGHNT, CDR2 YYREEE (reference sequence). The CDR3 nucleotides read TGTGCCAGCAGTCAGCCTGGGGGACTAGAGGTCGAGCAGTACTTC. Translated, it gives CASSQPGGLEVEQYF.

Concerning this clonotype: One end of the junction fails to match germline, which may point to a read error. The chain has TRBV3-1 and TRBJ2-7; TRBD2 matches 7 bases. This CDR3 is 17 amino acids long. Germline V gives CDR1 LGHDT, CDR2 YNNKEL (reference sequence). CDR3 in amino acids: CACSQGLGGSLSYEQYF. The CDR3 nucleotides read TGTGCCTGCAGCCAAGGATTGGGCGGGAGCCTGTCCTACGAGCAGTACTTC.

This clonotype was seen a handful of times. The chain is built from TRBV7-2 and TRBJ2-7; 13 bases line up with TRBD2. Germline-derived CDR1 and CDR2 are SGHTA and FQGNSA. With V trimmed by 5 bases and J by 3 bases, 4 bases remained unmatched. This CDR3 has 15 residues. The CDR3 DNA is TGTGCCAGCAGCCTGGGACTAGCGGGACTCTACGAGCAGTACTTC. This sequence encodes CASSLGLAGLYEQYF.

This clonotype was seen ten or more times. J is TRBJ2-4 and V is TRBV7-2; 7 bases align to TRBD1. With 5 bases clipped from V and 3 bases from J, the junction kept 4 bases outside the gene matches. CDR3 size: 14 residues. The germline V gene encodes CDR1 SGHTA and CDR2 FQGNSA. The CDR3 protein is CASSQRQGKNIQYF. CDR3 DNA: TGTGCCAGCAGCCAGCGACAGGGCAAAAACATTCAGTACTTC.

This clonotype was detected only a few times. V and J are TRBV6-1 and TRBJ1-2; a possible D gene is TRBD1 (6 bases). Trimming shortened V by 5 bases and J by 7 bases, and 14 bases separated the two germline ends. The germline gives CDR1 MNHNS, CDR2 SASEGT. The CDR3 extends over 13 amino acids. The CDR3 protein is CASSRYRDFGYTF. CDR3 coding DNA: TGTGCCAGCAGTCGGTACAGGGACTTTGGCTACACCTTC.